This T cell receptor beta chain derives from a study of OX40 agonist ivuxolimab in advanced cancers. Study outcomes and limitations: At 0.1 to 3.0 mg/kg and by week 6, CD4+ and CD8+ T cells in the blood had expanded clonally.

Notes on this clone: As yet, its antigen is unknown.

Germline values: CDR1 SGHTA, CDR2 FQGTGA. V shed 1 base, J shed 4 bases, and the junction held 5 bases outside the gene matches. This CDR3 contains 16 residues. The table came from immunoSEQ multiplex PCR; TCRdb's copy has only in-frame clones and leaves some out. This table holds 60,000 to 100,000 clones, about 92% found once. This chain joins TRBV7-3 and TRBJ2-3, with 10 bases aligning to TRBD2. This clonotype was sampled from an adult with an advanced solid tumor such as melanoma, head and neck, liver or kidney cancer. Here the sequenced sample was CD4+ or CD8+ T cells sorted from blood, taken in a trial of the OX40 agonist ivuxolimab. This chain's CDR3 is CASSLMQAGGADTQYF. The CDR3 nucleotides read TGTGCCAGCAGCTTAATGCAAGCGGGAGGGGCAGATACGCAGTATTTT.